This TCR beta chain was sequenced during a study of response to subunit inactivated influenza vaccine. TCRdb passed the RT-PCR reads through MiXCR, listing each CDR3 protein once. The profile shows 700,000 to 900,000 distinct CDR3 sequences, 21% of them singletons. This CDR3 has 16 residues. Trimming shortened V by 2 bases and J by 5 bases, and 16 bases separated the two germline ends. The germline V gene has CDR1 MDHEN and CDR2 SYDVKM. As for this clonotype: Its specificity is not known.

Study-wide findings and caveats: T cells newly recruited by each seasonal influenza vaccination are few, the authors suggested.

This sample comprised PBMCs from blood, obtained 4 to 6 days after vaccination. This receptor was identified in a man aged 45-65 years who received an inactivated influenza vaccine. The chain has TRBV28 and TRBJ2-1; D possibly corresponds to TRBD2 (5 bases). Written as DNA, the CDR3 is TGTGCCAGCAGTTTACGCCTGGGAGATTCGAACAATGAGCAGTTCTTC. It yields the protein CASSLRLGDSNNEQFF. Drawing the rest from reference TRBV28 and TRBJ2-1, the complete variable domain is DVKVTQSSRYLVKRTGEKVFLECVQDMDHENMFWYRQDPGLGLRLIYFSYDVKMKEKGDIPEGYSVSREKKERFSLILESASTNQTSMYLCASSLRLGDSNNEQFFGPGTRLTVL.